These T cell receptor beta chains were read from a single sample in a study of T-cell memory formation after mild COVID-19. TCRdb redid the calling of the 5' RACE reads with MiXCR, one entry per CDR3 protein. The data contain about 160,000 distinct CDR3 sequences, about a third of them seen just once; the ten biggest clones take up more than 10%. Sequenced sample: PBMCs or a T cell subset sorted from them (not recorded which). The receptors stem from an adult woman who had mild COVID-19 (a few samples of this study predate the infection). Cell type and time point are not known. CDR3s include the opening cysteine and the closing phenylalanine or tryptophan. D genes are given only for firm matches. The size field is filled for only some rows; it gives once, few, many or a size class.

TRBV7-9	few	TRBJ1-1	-	TGTGCCAGCAGCCCTCGTTCTGGGGACACTGAAGCTTTCTTT	CASSPRSGDTEAFF
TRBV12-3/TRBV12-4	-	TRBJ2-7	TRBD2	TGTGCCAGCAGTTGGCGGACTAGCGGCGTCTCTTACGAGCAGTACTTC	CASSWRTSGVSYEQYF
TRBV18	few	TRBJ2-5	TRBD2	TGTGCCAGCTCATCAGACGGACTAGCGGGGGGCCAAGAGACCCAGTACTTC	CASSSDGLAGGQETQYF
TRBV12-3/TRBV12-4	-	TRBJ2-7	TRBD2	TGTGCCAGCAGTAATAGCGGGGGACCCTACGAGCAGTACTTC	CASSNSGGPYEQYF
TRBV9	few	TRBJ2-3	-	TGTGCCAGCAGCGTGGGCCGATTCACAGATACGCAGTATTTT	CASSVGRFTDTQYF
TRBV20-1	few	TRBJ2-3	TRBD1	TGCAGTGCTATCAACAGGGGCTCCACAGATACGCAGTATTTT	CSAINRGSTDTQYF
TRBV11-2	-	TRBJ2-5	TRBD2	TGTGCCAGCAGCTTAGGAGTGCTAGCGGGGGGGCTAGCGGAGACCCAGTACTTC	CASSLGVLAGGLAETQYF
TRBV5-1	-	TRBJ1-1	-	TGCGCCAGCAGCTTGGGGAGTCAGATGAACACTGAAGCTTTCTTT	CASSLGSQMNTEAFF
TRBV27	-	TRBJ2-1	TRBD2	TGTGCCAGCGGCCTAGCGGGGCAGGGTGAGCAGTTCTTC	CASGLAGQGEQFF
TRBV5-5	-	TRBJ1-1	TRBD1	TGTGCCAGCAGCGTGACAGGGGGCTCGACTGAAGCTTTCTTT	CASSVTGGSTEAFF
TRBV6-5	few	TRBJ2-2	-	TGTGCCAGCAGTTACGATACTCTGGCCGGGCAGACCGGGGAGCTGTTTTTT	CASSYDTLAGQTGELFF
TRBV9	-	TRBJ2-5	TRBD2	TGTGCCAGCAGCGTAGCGGGAGGTCGGCAAGAGACCCAGTACTTC	CASSVAGGRQETQYF
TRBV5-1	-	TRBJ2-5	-	TGCGCCAGCAGGGAGGAAGCGGGTCCCCAAGAGACCCAGTACTTC	CASREEAGPQETQYF